The present T cell receptor beta chain was sequenced within a study of cytomegalovirus exposure and HLA in healthy donors. Sequencing was performed with immunoSEQ multiplex PCR; in TCRdb, only in-frame clones are kept and a portion is missing. Among roughly 130,000 clones listed, 88% were seen once. Trimming removed 4 bases from V and 4 bases from J; junction bases left unmatched: 8. Germline CDR1 is SGHAT and CDR2 is FQNNGV. The CDR3 sequence is 15 residues long. This receptor was taken from a man aged 25-40 years in good health and CMV-seronegative. V usage is TRBV11-2 and J usage is TRBJ2-5; 8 nucleotides match TRBD1. The sample taken for sequencing was PBMCs. The CDR3 loop is CASSSFGQGRETQYF. CDR3 DNA: TGTGCCAGCAGCTCCTTTGGACAGGGCCGAGAGACCCAGTACTTC. The full variable domain, rest sourced from reference TRBV11-2 and TRBJ2-5, is EAGVAQSPRYKIIEKRQSVAFWCNPISGHATLYWYQQILGQGPKLLIQFQNNGVVDDSQLPKDRFSAERLKGVDSTLKIQPAKLEDSAVYLCASSSFGQGRETQYFGPGTRLLVL.